Following are 20 T cell receptor beta chains from one sample sequenced in a study of blood T cell repertoires in COVID-19. TCRdb's copy holds only in-frame clones and misses some; the assay was immunoSEQ multiplex PCR. The data show about 55,000 clones, over 75% seen once. The sequencing input was peripheral blood. The source of these receptors is a human donor in a cohort sampled during active COVID-19.

This chain connects TRBV27 to TRBJ2-1; 12 bases are shared with TRBD2. J lost 8 bases, V lost 2 bases, and 4 bases had no gene match. Germline assignment: CDR1 MNHEY and CDR2 SMNVEV (reference sequence). CDR3 length: 15 residues. The CDR3 DNA follows: TGTGCCAGCAGTTTACTAGCGGGAGGGTTCGATGAGCAGTTCTTC. Translation: CASSLLAGGFDEQFF.

The genes are TRBV7-2 and TRBJ2-2; 8 nucleotides align to TRBD1. The CDR3 spans 15 residues. V lost 6 bases, J lost 6 bases, and 9 bases stayed unmatched. Germline V lookup: CDR1 SGHTA, CDR2 FQGNSA. CDR3 in DNA: TGTGCCAGCAGGGAACTGGGACAGGTAGCCGGGGAGCTGTTTTTT. This codes for CASRELGQVAGELFF.

This rearrangement joins TRBV6-5 to TRBJ2-2; tentatively, D is TRBD2 (5 bases). Trimming pared 0 bases from V and 5 bases from J, leaving 13 bases between. Germline values: CDR1 MNHEY, CDR2 SVGAGI. This CDR3 is 16 amino acids long. The CDR3: CASSYSGSSSTGELFF. CDR3 bases: TGTGCCAGCAGTTACTCAGGGTCTAGCTCAACCGGGGAGCTGTTTTTT.

This clone has just one count. The chain uses TRBV6-5 and TRBJ2-5, with D maybe TRBD2 (6 bases). Looked up from germline, CDR1 is MNHEY and CDR2 is SVGAGI. CDR3 size: 14 residues. With 0 bases removed from V and 5 bases from J, the gap between germline ends came to 10 bases. The CDR3 bases are TGTGCCAGCAGTTACTCTGAGGAGGGGGAGACCCAGTACTTC. It specifies CASSYSEEGETQYF.

This clone was seen just once. The chain links TRBV2 to TRBJ1-4; D is perhaps TRBD1 (6 bases). Trimming shortened V by 3 bases and J by 10 bases, and 15 bases separated the two germline ends. The length of the CDR3 is 14 residues. The germline gives CDR1 SNHLY, CDR2 FYNNEI. The CDR3 here is CASSDLGARRKLFF. CDR3 DNA sequence: TGTGCCAGCAGTGATTTGGGGGCGCGAAGAAAACTGTTTTTT.

This chain connects TRBV6-2 or TRBV6-3 to TRBJ1-1; D possibly corresponds to TRBD1 (6 bases). The germline V gene has CDR1 MNHEY and CDR2 SVGEGT. This CDR3 spans 14 amino acids. Between the trimmed V and J ends, which lost 2 bases and 5 bases, there was a span of 12 bases. Written as DNA, the CDR3 is TGTGCCAGCAGTTACATTGGGGGCTTGACTGAAGCTTTCTTT. It yields the protein CASSYIGGLTEAFF.

This clone was recorded once. The chain joins TRBV20-1 to TRBJ1-6, with 7 bases that match TRBD1. V shed 5 bases and J 18 bases; nucleotides not matched to a gene: 7. Germline CDR1 and CDR2: DFQATT and SNEGSKA (reference sequence). CDR3 length equals 10 residues. CDR3 bases: TGCAGTGCTGGGGACAGCTCAGGCCACTTT. This codes for CSAGDSSGHF.

This clone showed up just once. The chain employs TRBV6-1 and TRBJ1-5, with D perhaps matching TRBD1 (6 bases). Germline CDR1 MNHNS, CDR2 SASEGT. V was shortened by 4 bases and J by 2 bases, with 21 bases between the two germline ends. This CDR3 has 18 residues. CDR3 protein: CASSAALGGLGGNQPQHF. The DNA for the CDR3 is TGTGCCAGCAGTGCGGCGTTGGGGGGGCTTGGAGGCAATCAGCCCCAGCATTTT.

This chain links TRBV4-1 with TRBJ2-5; D is uncertain. Trimming stripped 0 bases from V and 3 bases from J, with 14 bases between. Germline lookup yields CDR1 MGHRA and CDR2 YSYEKL. The CDR3 sequence is 16 residues long. The CDR3 reads CASSQDLTREKETQYF. CDR3 nucleotide sequence: TGCGCCAGCAGCCAAGATCTCACGCGCGAAAAAGAGACCCAGTACTTC.

The chain is built from TRBV27 and TRBJ1-1; no definite D call. The length of the CDR3 is 16 residues. Trimming cost V 5 bases and J 4 bases, with 20 bases left between them. Germline V gives CDR1 MNHEY, CDR2 SMNVEV (reference sequence). The CDR3 protein is CASSPGITPVITEAFF. The DNA of the CDR3 is TGTGCCAGCAGTCCCGGGATCACCCCCGTGATCACTGAAGCTTTCTTT.

V is TRBV28 and J is TRBJ1-6, with D perhaps matching TRBD1 (5 bases). CDR1 is MDHEN and CDR2 is SYDVKM in the germline V gene. Trimming shortened V by 4 bases and J by 11 bases, and 9 bases separated the two germline ends. The CDR3 length is 12 residues. CDR3 DNA: TGTGCCAGCAGTTCAGGGTTTACACCCCTCCACTTT. It is translated as CASSSGFTPLHF. Together with reference TRBV28 and TRBJ1-6, the CDR3 gives the full variable domain: DVKVTQSSRYLVKRTGEKVFLECVQDMDHENMFWYRQDPGLGLRLIYFSYDVKMKEKGDIPEGYSVSREKKERFSLILESASTNQTSMYLCASSSGFTPLHFGNGTRLTVT.

The CDR3 region has the DNA TGTGCCAGCAGTTTGGGGGGGACAGGGGGTGAAAAACTGTTTTTT. Protein product: CASSLGGTGGEKLFF. The V call is TRBV27, the J call TRBJ1-4; 11 positions match TRBD1. This CDR3 is built from 15 residues. The germline CDR1 and CDR2 sequences are MNHEY and SMNVEV (reference sequence). V shed 3 bases, J shed 7 bases, and the junction held 4 bases outside the gene matches.

This chain joins TRBV5-1 and TRBJ1-1; D possibly corresponds to TRBD1 (6 bases). V lost 0 bases and J 4 bases, leaving 13 bases between the germline ends. This CDR3 spans 15 amino acids. Germline CDR1 reads SGHRS; CDR2 reads YFSETQ. CDR3 DNA sequence: TGCGCCAGCAGCTTGGCGGCAGGGGCCGTCACTGAAGCTTTCTTT. Protein: CASSLAAGAVTEAFF.

The chain joins TRBV11-3 to TRBJ2-2; no clear D. The CDR3 sequence is 16 residues long. V lost 5 bases, J lost 1 base, and 14 bases lay in between. Germline CDR1 reads SGHNT; CDR2 reads YENEEA. This CDR3 reads CASSPGGVRNTGELFF. For the CDR3, the DNA is TGTGCCAGCAGCCCTGGCGGCGTTAGGAACACCGGGGAGCTGTTTTTT. Variable domain in full (rest from reference TRBV11-3 and TRBJ2-2): EAGVVQSPRYKIIEKKQPVAFWCNPISGHNTLYWYLQNLGQGPELLIRYENEEAVDDSQLPKDRFSAERLKGVDSTLKIQPAELGDSAVYLCASSPGGVRNTGELFFGEGSRLTVL.

This chain links TRBV12-5 with TRBJ2-3, with 15 bases lining up with TRBD2. Germline V gene data show CDR1 as LGHNT and CDR2 as FRNRAP. There are 18 residues in the CDR3. J was trimmed by 4 bases and V by 0 bases; bases with no gene match: 5. Here the CDR3 DNA reads TGTGCTAGTGGTTTGGTGGGACTAGCGGGAGGTCTACCAGATACGCAGTATTTT. The encoded protein is CASGLVGLAGGLPDTQYF.

The chain has TRBV28 and TRBJ1-5, with D possibly TRBD1 on 5 matching bases. The CDR3 is 16 residues long. V was clipped by 3 bases and J by 6 bases, with 18 bases between them. Germline V gene lookup returns CDR1 MDHEN and CDR2 SYDVKM. CDR3 residues: CASSFGLGGEGQPQHF. Written as DNA, the CDR3 is TGTGCCAGCAGTTTCGGGCTCGGGGGTGAAGGTCAGCCCCAGCATTTT.

The genes are TRBV5-4 and TRBJ2-7, with no clear D. The CDR3 is made up of 14 amino acids. Germline V gene sequence: CDR1 SGHNT, CDR2 YYREEE (reference sequence). Trimming took 0 bases from V and 2 from J, leaving 9 bases between them. The CDR3 reads CASSLARVPYEQYF. CDR3 DNA: TGTGCCAGCAGCTTGGCTAGAGTACCCTACGAGCAGTACTTC.

The V call is TRBV11-3, the J call TRBJ2-7; 9 bases match TRBD1. Germline CDR1 and CDR2: SGHNT and YENEEA. The J segment lost 4 bases and the V segment lost 6 bases, leaving 7 bases of the junction unmatched. The length of the CDR3 is 14 residues. The CDR3 DNA is TGTGCCAGCAGTCACCGGGACAGGGATTACGAGCAGTACTTC. Translation: CASSHRDRDYEQYF.

This chain links TRBV10-3 with TRBJ2-2, with 9 bases identical to TRBD1. This CDR3 has 15 residues. Germline-derived CDR1 and CDR2 are ENHRY and SYGVKD. With V trimmed by 10 bases and J by 3 bases, 9 bases remained unmatched. In DNA form, the CDR3 reads TGTGCCAGCACTCCGGGACAGGGCGACACCGGGGAGCTGTTTTTT. Encoded protein: CASTPGQGDTGELFF.

The chain employs TRBV30 and TRBJ2-1; 10 positions agree with TRBD2. Germline assignment: CDR1 GTSNPN and CDR2 SVGIG (reference sequence). The CDR3 runs to 15 residues. Germline trimming cut 0 bases from V and 7 bases from J; bases unmatched to any gene: 6. The CDR3 region has the DNA TGTGCCTGGAGTGTACATCCAGCGGGGGGGAATGAGCAGTTCTTC. Encoded protein: CAWSVHPAGGNEQFF.